This T cell receptor beta chain was profiled in a study of T cells in Graves' hyperthyroidism and ophthalmopathy. Germline V lookup: CDR1 DFQATT, CDR2 SNEGSKA (reference sequence). The CDR3 runs to 12 residues. V was pared by 6 bases and J by 3 bases, with 1 base of the junction left unmatched. In this sample, this clonotype turned up a few times. What was amplified from RNA transcripts were TCR beta CDR3 regions. A set of HTBI primers served as the primers for a first-round RT-PCR of the TCR CDR3. Via MiXCR, TCRdb re-called the multiplex PCR reads, giving one row per CDR3 protein. The sample includes 530,000 or so distinct CDR3 sequences, around 45% seen only once; the top ten take around 7.7%.

The V call is TRBV20-1, the J call TRBJ1-1; 10 nucleotides agree with TRBD1. Sequencing input: peripheral blood or thyroid tissue (not recorded which). This receptor was identified in a young woman with Graves' hyperthyroidism. CDR3 sequence: CSAGTGDTEAFF. Written as DNA, the CDR3 is TGCAGTGCCGGGACAGGGGACACTGAAGCTTTCTTT.